The 27 T cell receptor beta chains below all came from one sample that was sequenced in a study of cytomegalovirus exposure and HLA in healthy donors. Generated by immunoSEQ multiplex PCR, the TCRdb table keeps only in-frame clones and is missing some. The repertoire holds approximately 140,000 clones, with approximately 87% as singletons. The specimen sequenced was PBMCs. These receptor sequences come from a man younger than 30 in good health and CMV-seronegative.

The CDR3 sequence is CSVGRLAGRDNEQFF. The CDR3 nucleotides read TGCAGCGTGGGACGACTAGCGGGAAGGGACAATGAGCAGTTCTTC. The chain couples TRBV29-1 to TRBJ2-1, with TRBD2 matching over 11 bases. Unmatched junction bases numbered 9, after V lost 6 bases and J lost 5 bases. Germline CDR1 and CDR2: SQVTM and ANQGSEA. This CDR3 has 15 amino acids.

This clone was counted between two and nine times. This chain connects TRBV18 to TRBJ2-7; 7 nucleotides agree with TRBD2. Germline loops: CDR1 KGHSH, CDR2 LQKENI. J gave up 6 bases and V 3 bases, and 11 bases lay outside the gene matches. CDR3 length equals 15 residues. The CDR3 nucleotides are TGTGCCAGCTCACCGCGGGGGAACTCCCTAGGCGAGCAGTACTTC. It is translated as CASSPRGNSLGEQYF.

The chain couples TRBV5-1 to TRBJ2-3, with 13 bases aligning to TRBD2. Germline trimming cut 0 bases from V and 2 bases from J; bases unmatched to any gene: 3. The CDR3 runs to 17 residues. Germline values: CDR1 SGHRS, CDR2 YFSETQ. The CDR3 DNA reads TGCGCCAGCAGCTTGGGGGGACTAGCGGGGACCACAGATACGCAGTATTTT. Translating it yields CASSLGGLAGTTDTQYF.

There are a few counts of this clone. J is TRBJ2-3 and V is TRBV6-6, with a weak D call TRBD1 (6 bases). CDR1 and CDR2 from the germline V gene are MNHNY and SVGAGI (reference sequence). This CDR3 has 14 amino acids. Trimming removed 5 bases from V and 2 bases from J, with 11 bases in between. CDR3 DNA: TGTGCCAGCAGTCGTGGACAGAACACAGATACGCAGTATTTT. The encoded protein is CASSRGQNTDTQYF.

V usage is TRBV10-3 and J usage is TRBJ2-3; tentatively, D is TRBD1 (6 bases). The CDR3 consists of 15 residues. Germline CDR1 reads ENHRY; CDR2 reads SYGVKD. Trimming stripped 2 bases from V and 4 bases from J, with 13 bases between. CDR3 coding DNA: TGTGCCATCAGTGAGCCTACAGGGTCCGCAGATACGCAGTATTTT. Translation gives CAISEPTGSADTQYF.

The gene calls are TRBV4-2 and TRBJ2-7; possible D gene TRBD1, 6 bases. This CDR3 region has 15 residues. Germline CDR1 is LGHNA and CDR2 is YNFKEQ. The V end was cut by 0 bases, the J end by 2 bases, with 11 bases between. CDR3 sequence (DNA): TGTGCCAGCAGCCAAGACAACAGGGTCGCCTACGAGCAGTACTTC. Translated: CASSQDNRVAYEQYF.

CDR3 nucleotides: TGTGCCAGCACCATCGGGGGGGCTATGAATGAGCAGTTCTTC. It codes for CASTIGGAMNEQFF. The V and J genes are TRBV28 and TRBJ2-1, with 8 bases aligning to TRBD2. The CDR3 loop spans 14 amino acids. With V trimmed by 7 bases and J by 7 bases, 9 bases remained unmatched. Germline V CDR1 and CDR2: MDHEN, SYDVKM.

This clone was recorded only once. The chain couples TRBV7-8 to TRBJ2-7; weak D call: TRBD1 (5 bases). The CDR3 has 15 residues. Germline assignment: CDR1 SGHVS and CDR2 FQNEAQ. V was shortened by 5 bases and J by 3 bases, with 17 bases between the two germline ends. The CDR3, as DNA: TGTGCCAGCAGCCAATCGCCCAGGGTCGGCTACGAGCAGTACTTC. This encodes CASSQSPRVGYEQYF.

The chain carries TRBV6-6 and TRBJ2-1, with a tentative D call TRBD1 (5 bases). V lost 5 bases and J 4 bases, leaving 12 bases between the germline ends. Germline CDR1 is MNHNY and CDR2 is SVGAGI (reference sequence). This CDR3 has 14 residues. CDR3 nucleotides: TGTGCCAGCAGTAACCCGGACAAGTACAATGAGCAGTTCTTC. Translated: CASSNPDKYNEQFF.

This clone is a singleton in its sample. The chain employs TRBV19 and TRBJ2-5; 9 nucleotides match TRBD1. This CDR3 is 16 amino acids long. Trimming took 4 bases from V and 7 from J; bases not matched to a gene: 13. CDR1 LNHDA and CDR2 SQIVND come from the germline V gene (reference sequence). The CDR3 reads CASSTQPGQGRGTQYF. CDR3 nucleotides: TGTGCCAGTAGTACCCAGCCGGGACAGGGAAGAGGGACCCAGTACTTC.

The chain joins TRBV5-1 to TRBJ2-3, with 9 positions matching TRBD1. The V gene end was trimmed by 9 bases and the J gene end by 2 bases; junction bases not matched to a gene: 10. CDR1 and CDR2 from the germline V gene are SGHRS and YFSETQ. The CDR3 has 15 residues. CDR3 nucleotide sequence: TGCGCCACCACTTGGGACAGGGCAGCCACAGATACGCAGTATTTT. As protein: CATTWDRAATDTQYF.

This clone was found many times. The chain carries TRBV7-9 and TRBJ1-5; TRBD1 agrees at 7 bases. The CDR3 runs 13 residues. Germline V gives CDR1 SEHNR, CDR2 FQNEAQ (reference sequence). Trimming removed 4 bases from V and 4 bases from J; junction bases left unmatched: 1. The CDR3 protein is CASSSQGNQPQHF. As DNA, the CDR3 is TGTGCCAGCAGCTCACAGGGGAATCAGCCCCAGCATTTT. The complete variable domain, with remaining parts taken from reference TRBV7-9 and TRBJ1-5, reads DTGVSQNPRHKITKRGQNVTFRCDPISEHNRLYWYRQTLGQGPEFLTYFQNEAQLEKSRLLSDRFSAERPKGSFSTLEIQRTEQGDSAMYLCASSSQGNQPQHFGDGTRLSIL.

The rearrangement uses TRBV5-1 and TRBJ2-7; 8 nucleotides align to TRBD2. The germline V gene encodes CDR1 SGHRS and CDR2 YFSETQ. The CDR3 is 14 residues long. J was trimmed by 3 bases and V by 0 bases; bases with no gene match: 2. For the CDR3, the DNA is TGCGCCAGCAGCTTGGGACTAGCGAGCTACGAGCAGTACTTC. Its translation is CASSLGLASYEQYF.

The count of this clone is one. This chain connects TRBV2 to TRBJ2-1; TRBD1 matches 7 bases. With V trimmed by 4 bases and J by 5 bases, 8 bases remained unmatched. This CDR3 is built from 15 residues. Germline V gene sequence: CDR1 SNHLY, CDR2 FYNNEI. The CDR3 sequence: CASSVGQSFNNEQFF. The DNA of the CDR3 is TGTGCCAGCAGTGTGGGACAGAGTTTCAACAATGAGCAGTTCTTC. Filled out from reference TRBV2 and TRBJ2-1, the complete variable domain reads EPEVTQTPSHQVTQMGQEVILRCVPISNHLYFYWYRQILGQKVEFLVSFYNNEISEKSEIFDDQFSVERPDGSNFTLKIRSTKLEDSAMYFCASSVGQSFNNEQFFGPGTRLTVL.

This chain joins TRBV2 and TRBJ1-2, with TRBD1 identical over 8 bases. Germline trimming cut 7 bases from V and 5 bases from J; bases unmatched to any gene: 12. CDR1 SNHLY and CDR2 FYNNEI come from the germline V gene. The CDR3 runs 15 residues. The DNA of the CDR3 is TGTGCCAGCATTAAAGGTTCAGGGGGCGCTTATGGCTACACCTTC. As protein: CASIKGSGGAYGYTF.

This clone was seen just once. The chain employs TRBV27 and TRBJ2-3; 7 bases align to TRBD1. Trimming took 6 bases from V and 0 from J; bases not matched to a gene: 6. Germline V gene lookup returns CDR1 MNHEY and CDR2 SMNVEV (reference sequence). This CDR3 has 15 amino acids. CDR3 sequence: CASRRDRASTDTQYF. The CDR3 DNA is TGTGCCAGCAGACGTGACAGGGCTAGCACAGATACGCAGTATTTT.

The chain couples TRBV19 to TRBJ1-3; D not certain. Germline V gives CDR1 LNHDA, CDR2 SQIVND (reference sequence). V shed 5 bases and J shed 4 bases, with 15 bases lying between them. The CDR3 contains 15 residues. The chain's CDR3 is CASSEGIAAGNTIYF. The CDR3 bases are TGTGCCAGTAGTGAGGGCATCGCTGCCGGAAACACCATATATTTT. The full variable domain, its missing parts supplied by reference TRBV19 and TRBJ1-3, is DGGITQSPKYLFRKEGQNVTLSCEQNLNHDAMYWYRQDPGQGLRLIYYSQIVNDFQKGDIAEGYSVSREKKESFPLTVTSAQKNPTAFYLCASSEGIAAGNTIYFGEGSWLTVV.

V gene TRBV6-1 combines with J gene TRBJ1-3, with no clear D. This CDR3 spans 19 amino acids. Germline lookup yields CDR1 MNHNS and CDR2 SASEGT. V was shortened by 2 bases and J by 6 bases, with 26 bases between the two germline ends. Written as DNA, the CDR3 is TGTGCCAGCAGTGAACGGCGGCTTTGGCCGGCGCGGGTTGAAAACACCATATATTTT. This sequence encodes CASSERRLWPARVENTIYF.

The chain has TRBV29-1 and TRBJ2-7, with D unresolved. Trimming removed 1 base from V and 1 base from J, with 2 bases in between. The CDR3 length is 11 residues. The V gene's germline CDR1 is SQVTM and CDR2 ANQGSEA. The CDR3 loop is CSVEVSYEQYF. The CDR3 nucleotides are TGCAGCGTTGAAGTATCCTACGAGCAGTACTTC.

This rearrangement joins TRBV4-1 to TRBJ2-3, with 10 bases aligning to TRBD2. Germline CDR1 and CDR2: MGHRA and YSYEKL. With V trimmed by 2 bases and J by 5 bases, 7 bases remained unmatched. The CDR3 is 16 residues long. The CDR3 loop is CASSQLGAGGRDTQYF. The CDR3 nucleotides read TGCGCCAGCAGCCAACTCGGAGCGGGAGGGAGAGATACGCAGTATTTT.

This clone was found many times. The CDR3 DNA reads as TGTGCCAGCGCACATGGGGGGAGTGGAAACACCATATATTTT. This gives the protein CASAHGGSGNTIYF. The chain employs TRBV27 and TRBJ1-3; TRBD1 might be the D (5 bases). The germline V and J ends were trimmed by 8 bases and 3 bases, with 14 bases remaining between them. CDR3 size: 14 residues. CDR1 and CDR2 (germline): MNHEY, SMNVEV (reference sequence).

The chain employs TRBV6-5 and TRBJ2-5; D not certain. V lost 6 bases, J lost 1 base, and 15 bases lay in between. This CDR3 is 15 amino acids long. In germline, CDR1 is MNHEY, CDR2 SVGAGI. The CDR3 bases are TGTGCCAGCAGCCCCAACACTGGCGGCCAAGAGACCCAGTACTTC. Protein product: CASSPNTGGQETQYF.

The chain links TRBV29-1 to TRBJ1-5, with D maybe TRBD1 (5 bases). Trimming left V 4 bases short and J 1 base short, with 14 bases between. Germline CDR1 SQVTM, CDR2 ANQGSEA. This CDR3 region has 15 residues. CDR3 in DNA: TGCAGCGTTGCCGGGGCCGGGGGGAGCAATCAGCCCCAGCATTTT. This encodes CSVAGAGGSNQPQHF.

The J gene is TRBJ2-3, the V gene TRBV13; 9 bases are a match to TRBD2. V trimming: 1 base; J trimming: 7 bases; junction bases outside the gene matches: 3. Germline loops: CDR1 PRHDT, CDR2 FYEKMQ (reference sequence). The length of the CDR3 is 14 residues. CDR3 sequence: CASSLVTSGYTQYF. The CDR3 DNA sequence: TGTGCCAGCAGCTTAGTTACTAGCGGGTATACGCAGTATTTT.

This clone was counted only a few times. This chain connects TRBV18 to TRBJ1-1, with D unclear. Trimming cost V 2 bases and J 6 bases, with 10 bases left between them. Germline V gene sequence: CDR1 KGHSH, CDR2 LQKENI. CDR3 size: 13 residues. Here the CDR3 reads CASSPESLSEAFF. The CDR3 nucleotides are TGTGCCAGCTCACCAGAGTCTTTGTCTGAAGCTTTCTTT.

Worth noting for this clone: The sample carries other DNA sequences with the same CDR3. This chain connects TRBV14 to TRBJ1-1, with D perhaps TRBD1 (5 bases). Germline V lookup: CDR1 SGHDN, CDR2 FVKESK. This CDR3 comprises 13 residues. V shed 2 bases and J shed 6 bases, with 10 bases lying between them. For the CDR3, the DNA is TGTGCCAGCAGCCAACTCACGGGGGCTGAAGCTTTCTTT. Translated: CASSQLTGAEAFF.

The CDR3 sequence: CASSFSGTGTYEQYF. The CDR3 DNA reads TGCGCCAGCAGCTTTTCTGGGACAGGGACCTACGAGCAGTACTTC. This sequence joins TRBV5-1 and TRBJ2-7, with 9 bases fitting TRBD1. Per germline, CDR1 SGHRS and CDR2 YFSETQ. The CDR3 length is 15 residues. The V segment lost 2 bases and the J segment 2 bases; nucleotides outside the gene matches: 5.